This is a list of T cell receptor beta chains from one sample in a study of vaccination and CD4 T cells after COVID-19. Their cognate antigens are unknown. TCRdb fed the PCR reads into MiXCR, producing one record per CDR3 protein. This sample has 20,000 to 25,000 distinct CDR3 sequences, with roughly 46% found just once. The material sequenced was CD4+ T cells from blood, cultured in vitro, taken about 7 months after SARS-CoV-2 vaccination. The receptors come from a human donor who had recovered from COVID-19. Both conserved end residues are trimmed from each CDR3.

j_call v_call cdr3_aa
TRBJ1-5 TRBV24-1 ATSDGPYSNNQPQH
TRBJ2-7 TRBV27 ASSGLDRVSSYEQY
TRBJ2-6 TRBV27 ASSFGQAASGANVLT
TRBJ2-1 TRBV6-2/TRBV6-3 ASRGTSATGGNEQF
TRBJ2-5 TRBV7-2 ATRLTRSQETQY
TRBJ1-1 TRBV7-9 ASSLQGPPEAF
TRBJ1-6 TRBV11-3 ASRSNNSPLH
TRBJ1-6 TRBV7-9 ASSFLRAGNSPLH
TRBJ2-1 TRBV15 ATSRDSSRDEQF
TRBJ1-1 TRBV7-6 ASSLLPRLITEAF
TRBJ2-1 TRBV5-4 ASSSTVGNEQF
TRBJ2-7 TRBV7-2 ASSSYYEQY
TRBJ2-1 TRBV7-6 ASSLGGGGHVHEQF
TRBJ2-5 TRBV7-8 ASSFSRGGGPQETQY
TRBJ2-3 TRBV4-1 ASREGGTTDTQY
TRBJ2-7 TRBV11-2 ASSLVRDEQY
TRBJ2-1 TRBV2 ASRQLGEQF
TRBJ1-2 TRBV7-9 ASSLEMTGYYGYT
TRBJ2-1 TRBV19 ASSKTSGRNEQF
TRBJ2-7 TRBV6-5 ASSSGPRRYEQY
TRBJ2-7 TRBV11-3 ASSLQHGAYEQY
TRBJ1-2 TRBV24-1 ATRGSDRGSYT
TRBJ1-2 TRBV30 AWSWGGGYT
TRBJ2-1 TRBV7-2 ASRPGPGSANEQF
TRBJ1-2 TRBV20-1 SAPLFLQTGGGYGYT
TRBJ2-3 TRBV19 ASSLSGTDTQY
TRBJ1-5 TRBV20-1 SASRQGHQPQH
TRBJ2-2 TRBV11-3 ASSLGLHTGELF
TRBJ2-1 TRBV24-1 ATSDFTSGSYNEQF
TRBJ1-1 TRBV7-3 ASSLNPRGAHTEAF
TRBJ2-5 TRBV12-3/TRBV12-4 ASSLASGDKETQY
TRBJ1-6 TRBV11-3 ASSSRDSPLH
TRBJ1-1 TRBV6-1 ASSWDRDTEAF
TRBJ2-7 TRBV7-3 ASSPGSSQEQY
TRBJ1-3 TRBV7-2 ASSSQPQGAGNTIY
TRBJ2-7 TRBV10-3 AIAGGALTYEQY
TRBJ1-6 TRBV15 ATSREGTGGSPLH